Following are 26 T cell receptor beta chains from one sample sequenced in a study of shared clonotypes between healthy human individuals. Selected positively for CCR7 and CD45RO-negative, naive CD8 cells excluded terminally differentiated effector memory CD45RA+ cells. Generated by immunoSEQ multiplex PCR, the TCRdb table keeps only in-frame clones and is missing some. The sample consists of nearly 2 million clones, about 95% of them appearing once. Sequencing input: naive CD8+ T cells sorted from blood. These TCRs come from a man aged 18 to 35 in good health.

The chain joins TRBV19 to TRBJ2-7; maybe TRBD2 (6 bases). With 5 bases removed from V and 3 bases from J, the gap between germline ends came to 17 bases. The germline gives CDR1 LNHDA, CDR2 SQIVND (reference sequence). This CDR3 has 15 residues. This chain's CDR3 is CASSPGTDGGYEQYF. The DNA of the CDR3 is TGTGCCAGTAGTCCCGGGACTGACGGGGGCTACGAGCAGTACTTC. The full variable domain, its missing parts supplied by reference TRBV19 and TRBJ2-7, is DGGITQSPKYLFRKEGQNVTLSCEQNLNHDAMYWYRQDPGQGLRLIYYSQIVNDFQKGDIAEGYSVSREKKESFPLTVTSAQKNPTAFYLCASSPGTDGGYEQYFGPGTRLTVT.

This chain uses TRBV10-2 with TRBJ1-1, with D hard to call. Deletions cut 6 bases from V and 1 base from J, with 6 bases between. This CDR3 spans 12 amino acids. Looked up from germline, CDR1 is WSHSY and CDR2 is SAAADI. The CDR3 DNA sequence: TGCGCCAGCAGGTCAGCGAACACTGAAGCTTTCTTT. Its translation: CASRSANTEAFF.

The chain links TRBV4-1 to TRBJ2-7; 12 nucleotides agree with TRBD1. CDR3 length: 21 amino acids. Unmatched junction bases numbered 21, after V lost 3 bases and J lost 3 bases. Germline CDR1 reads MGHRA; CDR2 reads YSYEKL. The CDR3 sequence: CASSHAPGQGAIGTRNYEQYF. CDR3 nucleotide sequence: TGCGCCAGCAGCCATGCCCCGGGACAGGGGGCGATTGGGACTAGAAACTACGAGCAGTACTTC.

The V call is TRBV2, the J call TRBJ2-1; D ambiguous. The CDR3 extends over 15 amino acids. Germline V gene lookup returns CDR1 SNHLY and CDR2 FYNNEI. V lost 4 bases, J lost 1 base, and 11 bases lay in between. The CDR3 DNA sequence: TGTGCCAGCAGTGGAGACCAACTTTCCTACAATGAGCAGTTCTTC. This gives the protein CASSGDQLSYNEQFF.

The chain employs TRBV10-1 and TRBJ2-7; D remains ambiguous. This CDR3 has 15 amino acids. Germline CDR1 is WNHNN and CDR2 is SYGVQD (reference sequence). V dropped 7 bases and J dropped 3 bases, with 19 bases sitting between them. The DNA for the CDR3 is TGCGCCAGCACAAATGCCCGGCAGGTTAACTACGAGCAGTACTTC. Amino acid sequence: CASTNARQVNYEQYF.

V usage is TRBV7-9 and J usage is TRBJ1-5, with a tentative D call TRBD1 (6 bases). There are 15 residues in the CDR3. The V gene's germline CDR1 is SEHNR and CDR2 FQNEAQ (reference sequence). The V gene lost 3 bases and the J gene lost 4 bases, with 13 bases spanning the gap. The CDR3 coding sequence is TGTGCCAGCAGCTTTGGGGGGCTAGTTAATCAGCCCCAGCATTTT. Translated: CASSFGGLVNQPQHF.

This chain joins TRBV28 and TRBJ2-3; TRBD1 agrees at 7 bases. Per germline, CDR1 MDHEN and CDR2 SYDVKM. The J segment lost 2 bases and the V segment lost 4 bases, leaving 18 bases of the junction unmatched. This CDR3 is 19 amino acids long. CDR3 loop: CASSYTWDRTVRITDTQYF. Written as DNA, the CDR3 is TGTGCCAGCAGTTATACGTGGGACAGAACCGTCCGAATCACAGATACGCAGTATTTT.

The rearrangement joins TRBV12-5 to TRBJ1-6; perhaps TRBD1 as D (5 bases). The CDR3 sequence is 19 residues long. Looked up from germline, CDR1 is LGHNT and CDR2 is FRNRAP. The V and J ends lost 0 bases and 0 bases respectively, with 15 bases between them. DNA of the CDR3: TGTGCTAGTGGTTTGGTACTTGGCAGGGTCAGCTCCTATAATTCACCCCTCCACTTT. Encoded protein: CASGLVLGRVSSYNSPLHF. Together with reference TRBV12-5 and TRBJ1-6, the CDR3 gives the full variable domain: DARVTQTPRHKVTEMGQEVTMRCQPILGHNTVFWYRQTMMQGLELLAYFRNRAPLDDSGMPKDRFSAEMPDATLATLKIQPSEPRDSAVYFCASGLVLGRVSSYNSPLHFGNGTRLTVT.

This chain connects TRBV5-4 to TRBJ2-2; TRBD2 might be the D (6 bases). The CDR3 contains 15 residues. Per the germline V gene, CDR1 is SGHNT and CDR2 is YYREEE (reference sequence). V was pared by 1 base and J by 1 base, with 8 bases between. CDR3 amino acids: CASSLLGLNTGELFF. The CDR3 region has the DNA TGTGCCAGCAGCTTGTTGGGACTGAACACCGGGGAGCTGTTTTTT.

This chain connects TRBV5-6 to TRBJ2-1; the D is unclear. The CDR3 extends over 13 amino acids. Deletions cut 6 bases from V and 1 base from J, with 8 bases between. Germline V gene data show CDR1 as SGHDT and CDR2 as YYEEEE. CDR3 residues: CASTPGSYNEQFF. The DNA for the CDR3 is TGTGCCAGCACCCCAGGATCCTACAATGAGCAGTTCTTC.

This clone was found once. The rearrangement joins TRBV13 to TRBJ2-7; 7 bases are a match to TRBD1. This CDR3 spans 14 amino acids. Trimming at V came to 5 bases and at J to 2 bases, leaving 6 bases not matched to a gene. The germline CDR1 and CDR2 sequences are PRHDT and FYEKMQ (reference sequence). In DNA, the CDR3 is TGTGCCAGCAGCCCCGACAGGGACGCCTACGAGCAGTACTTC. It codes for CASSPDRDAYEQYF.

V gene TRBV7-6 combines with J gene TRBJ2-3, with TRBD2 matching 11 bases. The junction had 6 bases not matched to a gene; V was cut back by 5 bases and J by 2 bases. The V gene's germline CDR1 is SGHVS and CDR2 FNYEAQ. This CDR3 region has 16 residues. The CDR3 region has the DNA TGTGCCAGCAGCATCCTAGCGGGGGGACCCACAGATACGCAGTATTTT. Amino acid sequence: CASSILAGGPTDTQYF.

For the CDR3, the DNA is TGTGCCAGCAGCCCCGACATAGAGAACACTGAAGCTTTCTTT. It codes for CASSPDIENTEAFF. This chain connects TRBV7-9 to TRBJ1-1; no firm D call. This CDR3 is built from 14 residues. With 5 bases removed from V and 1 base from J, the gap between germline ends came to 11 bases. Germline CDR1 and CDR2: SEHNR and FQNEAQ (reference sequence).

The chain combines TRBV6-6 with TRBJ2-7; 7 bases line up with TRBD1. Germline CDR1 and CDR2: MNHNY and SVGAGI (reference sequence). J lost 3 bases, V lost 6 bases, and 5 bases had no gene match. The CDR3 has 13 residues. CDR3 amino acids: CASRGTGVYEQYF. Here the CDR3 DNA reads TGTGCCAGCAGGGGTACAGGGGTCTACGAGCAGTACTTC.

V and J are TRBV2 and TRBJ2-7, with D perhaps matching TRBD1 (6 bases). The V end was cut by 3 bases, the J end by 2 bases, with 14 bases between. Germline V gene lookup returns CDR1 SNHLY and CDR2 FYNNEI. This CDR3 has 15 residues. CDR3: CASSDTGRGTYEQYF. The CDR3 region has the DNA TGTGCCAGCAGTGATACCGGCAGGGGAACCTACGAGCAGTACTTC.

CDR3 nucleotides: TGTGCCAGCAGCCAAGATCTTGGACAGGCTATAAATGAGCAGTTCTTC. Translating it yields CASSQDLGQAINEQFF. The chain has TRBV4-2 and TRBJ2-1; TRBD1 agrees at 7 bases. CDR1 LGHNA and CDR2 YNFKEQ come from the germline V gene. This CDR3 has 16 amino acids. The V and J ends lost 0 bases and 7 bases, in that order; junction bases with no gene match: 9.

The rearrangement uses TRBV6-5 and TRBJ2-7; TRBD1 is a possible D gene (5 bases). Germline V gives CDR1 MNHEY, CDR2 SVGAGI. The V end was cut by 7 bases, the J end by 2 bases, with 15 bases between. CDR3 length equals 14 residues. In DNA form, the CDR3 reads TGTGCCAGCACCGGTCTAGGGGCCCCCTACGAGCAGTACTTC. It is translated as CASTGLGAPYEQYF.

The chain employs TRBV10-3 and TRBJ2-5; TRBD2 matches 14 bases. CDR1 and CDR2 from the germline V gene are ENHRY and SYGVKD. V was clipped by 0 bases and J by 4 bases; unmatched bases: 1. CDR3 length equals 16 residues. The CDR3 region is CAISESGLAGAETQYF. The CDR3 DNA reads as TGTGCCATCAGTGAGTCGGGACTAGCGGGAGCAGAGACCCAGTACTTC.

The chain is built from TRBV27 and TRBJ2-7; D unclear. V dropped 5 bases and J dropped 0 bases, with 8 bases sitting between them. Germline V gene sequence: CDR1 MNHEY, CDR2 SMNVEV (reference sequence). This CDR3 region has 13 residues. The CDR3 protein is CASSPLHSYEQYF. The CDR3 DNA reads TGTGCCAGCAGTCCCCTTCACTCCTACGAGCAGTACTTC.

The genes are TRBV5-1 and TRBJ1-1, with D tentatively TRBD1 (6 bases). Germline assignment: CDR1 SGHRS and CDR2 YFSETQ. The V end was cut by 5 bases, the J end by 1 base, with 12 bases between. The CDR3 has 14 residues. Here the CDR3 DNA reads TGCGCCAGCAGTAATCAGGGGTGGAACACTGAAGCTTTCTTT. Translation gives CASSNQGWNTEAFF.

V usage is TRBV4-1 and J usage is TRBJ2-7, with D unresolved. Trimming removed 3 bases from V and 8 bases from J, with 17 bases in between. The germline CDR1 and CDR2 sequences are MGHRA and YSYEKL. This CDR3 spans 14 amino acids. CDR3 protein: CASSQDQSLVKQYF. CDR3 sequence (DNA): TGCGCCAGCAGCCAGGATCAGAGTCTGGTGAAGCAGTACTTC.

Worth noting for this clone: Different DNA sequences within this sample yield the same CDR3. The V call is TRBV5-4, the J call TRBJ1-1; TRBD1 might be the D (5 bases). Germline V gene sequence: CDR1 SGHNT, CDR2 YYREEE (reference sequence). Trimming removed 1 base at V and 4 bases at J, with 5 bases between. The CDR3 runs 12 residues. CDR3 sequence: CASSLTGTEAFF. For the CDR3, the DNA is TGTGCCAGCAGCTTGACAGGCACTGAAGCTTTCTTT. The full variable domain, completed using reference TRBV5-4 and TRBJ1-1, is ETGVTQSPTHLIKTRGQQVTLRCSSQSGHNTVSWYQQALGQGPQFIFQYYREEENGRGNFPPRFSGLQFPNYSSELNVNALELDDSALYLCASSLTGTEAFFGQGTRLTVV.

The genes are TRBV13 and TRBJ2-7, with 12 positions matching TRBD1. The CDR3 runs 16 residues. Germline V gene data show CDR1 as PRHDT and CDR2 as FYEKMQ (reference sequence). V dropped 5 bases and J dropped 4; count of bases not matched to a gene: 9. The CDR3 DNA reads as TGTGCCAGCAGCGCCGCCGGGACAGGGGGCAAATACGAGCAGTACTTC. Its protein is CASSAAGTGGKYEQYF.

On this clone itself: One base away lies a much larger clone, so this may be a sequencing read error. The chain has TRBV4-2 and TRBJ2-7; TRBD1 is a possible D gene (5 bases). CDR1 and CDR2 (germline): LGHNA, YNFKEQ. The V and J ends lost 5 bases and 0 bases respectively, with 8 bases between them. The CDR3 runs 13 residues. CDR3 DNA sequence: TGTGCCAGCAGCGAAAGGGGCTCCTACGAGCAGTACTTC. Encoded protein: CASSERGSYEQYF.

The gene calls are TRBV7-9 and TRBJ2-7, with D unresolved. The V end was cut by 1 base, the J end by 5 bases, with 12 bases between. The CDR3 loop spans 14 amino acids. CDR1 is SEHNR, CDR2 FQNEAQ, per germline (reference sequence). CDR3 region: CASSLGFLEDEQYF. The CDR3 nucleotides read TGTGCCAGCAGCTTAGGGTTCTTAGAGGACGAGCAGTACTTC. Combining the CDR3 with reference TRBV7-9 and TRBJ2-7 gives the whole variable domain DTGVSQNPRHKITKRGQNVTFRCDPISEHNRLYWYRQTLGQGPEFLTYFQNEAQLEKSRLLSDRFSAERPKGSFSTLEIQRTEQGDSAMYLCASSLGFLEDEQYFGPGTRLTVT.

The rearrangement joins TRBV15 to TRBJ2-2; D remains ambiguous. The germline gives CDR1 LNHNV, CDR2 YYDKDF (reference sequence). The ends were cut back, 0 bases at V and 2 bases at J, with 13 bases in the middle. The CDR3 totals 17 residues. DNA of the CDR3: TGTGCCACCAGCAGAGATCGTGATGGGCTCAACACCGGGGAGCTGTTTTTT. This gives the protein CATSRDRDGLNTGELFF. The full variable domain, completed using reference TRBV15 and TRBJ2-2, is DAMVIQNPRYQVTQFGKPVTLSCSQTLNHNVMYWYQQKSSQAPKLLFHYYDKDFNNEADTPDNFQSRRPNTSFCFLDIRSPGLGDTAMYLCATSRDRDGLNTGELFFGEGSRLTVL.